A selection of T cell receptor beta chains follows, all from one sample in a study of follicular helper T cells after annual influenza vaccination. Measured with immunoSEQ multiplex PCR; TCRdb has only the in-frame clones, and not every one. The data show about 2,100 clones, more than 75% seen once. The source was CXCR5+ CD38- circulating T follicular helper cells from blood, collected 7 days after influenza vaccination. The receptors were sampled from an adult who received the influenza vaccine. CDR3s include the opening cysteine and the closing phenylalanine or tryptophan. D genes are given only for firm matches. For some rows the clone size is stated as once, few or many, or as a class when expanded; others skip it.

CASSSPGQAFF TGTGCCAGCAGTTCTCCCGGGCAAGCTTTCTTT - - TRBJ1-1 TRBV28
CASSPPGQHSGNTIYF TGTGCCAGCAGCCCACCGGGACAGCACTCTGGAAACACCATATATTTT TRBD1 once TRBJ1-3 TRBV5-8
CASSPNPPGARTEAFF TGTGCCAGCTCTCCTAACCCTCCGGGAGCGAGGACTGAAGCTTTCTTT - - TRBJ1-1 TRBV18
CATLAGGPTDTQYF TGTGCCACCCTAGCGGGGGGCCCCACAGATACGCAGTATTTT TRBD2 once TRBJ2-3 TRBV10-3
CASSPNTYEQYF TGTGCCAGCAGCCCAAATACCTACGAGCAGTACTTC - - TRBJ2-7 TRBV7-2
CASSQTGVATEAFF TGTGCCAGTAGCCAGACAGGGGTTGCTACTGAAGCTTTCTTT TRBD1 - TRBJ1-1 TRBV19
CASSSRDRTDTQYF TGTGCCAGCAGTAGCAGAGACCGCACAGATACGCAGTATTTT - - TRBJ2-3 TRBV6-1
CASSAMSGRSGANVLTF TGTGCCAGCAGCGCAATGTCAGGGCGCTCTGGGGCCAACGTCCTGACTTTC - few TRBJ2-6 TRBV21-1
CSVVATGVISTEAFF TGCAGCGTTGTGGCGACAGGGGTTATCAGCACTGAAGCTTTCTTT TRBD1 - TRBJ1-1 TRBV29-1
CASRPTGISTGELFF TGCGCCAGCAGACCAACAGGAATTTCCACCGGGGAGCTGTTTTTT - - TRBJ2-2 TRBV5-1
CATSRGDWEGQETQYF TGTGCCACCAGCAGAGGTGACTGGGAGGGCCAAGAGACCCAGTACTTC TRBD2 - TRBJ2-5 TRBV15
CASTSHWYRDNEQFF TGTGCCAGCACTTCCCATTGGTACCGGGACAATGAGCAGTTCTTC - - TRBJ2-1 TRBV21-1
CASSSSVRVGKLFF TGTGCCAGCAGCTCCTCGGTACGAGTGGGAAAACTGTTTTTT - few TRBJ1-4 TRBV5-5
CASSSRTGNTEAFF TGTGCCAGCAGCTCCCGGACAGGAAACACTGAAGCTTTCTTT TRBD1 - TRBJ1-1 TRBV5-4
CASSPLLSGYGTGELFF TGTGCCAGCTCACCACTCCTCTCAGGGTACGGGACCGGGGAGCTGTTTTTT - - TRBJ2-2 TRBV18
CAWMAGSRNIQYF TGTGCCTGGATGGCAGGGTCGCGAAACATTCAGTACTTC - once TRBJ2-4 TRBV30
CASSDLAGKGSAQYF TGTGCCAGCAGTGATCTAGCGGGGAAAGGAAGTGCGCAGTATTTT TRBD2 once TRBJ2-3 TRBV25-1
CASGWRGRNEQFF TGTGCCAGCGGATGGAGGGGTAGAAATGAGCAGTTCTTC - - TRBJ2-1 TRBV6-1
CASSRDLPTQYF TGTGCCAGCAGTCGGGACCTTCCAACGCAGTATTTT - - TRBJ2-3 TRBV7-9
CASSSLREPQHF TGTGCCAGCAGTTCTCTGCGAGAGCCCCAGCATTTT - - TRBJ1-5 TRBV6-6
CAIRPGDTGELFF TGTGCCATCAGACCAGGGGACACCGGGGAGCTGTTTTTT - - TRBJ2-2 TRBV10-3
CASSNETGSSGNTIYF TGTGCCAGTAGCAATGAAACAGGGAGCTCTGGAAACACCATATATTTT - - TRBJ1-3 TRBV19
CAISAGSGKQETQYF TGTGCCATCAGTGCGGGCAGCGGGAAACAAGAGACCCAGTACTTC TRBD2 few TRBJ2-5 TRBV10-3
CASRSRPGHSNEQFF TGTGCCAGCAGGTCACGACCCGGCCACAGCAATGAGCAGTTCTTC - - TRBJ2-1 TRBV27
CASVGIYMNTEAFF TGTGCCAGCGTAGGGATTTATATGAACACTGAAGCTTTCTTT - few TRBJ1-1 TRBV7-6
CASIQGGSSYNEQFF TGTGCCAGCATCCAGGGCGGGAGCTCCTACAATGAGCAGTTCTTC TRBD2 - TRBJ2-1 TRBV28
CASSLATSGGELFF TGTGCCAGCAGCTTGGCCACGAGCGGCGGGGAGCTGTTTTTT - few TRBJ2-2 TRBV11-1
CASTPRSSATNEKLFF TGTGCCAGCACCCCCCGATCCTCTGCAACTAATGAAAAACTGTTTTTT - - TRBJ1-4 TRBV5-8
CASSRSQGGEKLFF TGTGCCAGCTCACGCTCACAGGGAGGTGAAAAACTGTTTTTT - - TRBJ1-4 TRBV18
CASSSPSGTGDTSSYEQYF TGTGCCAGCAGTTCCCCCTCCGGGACAGGGGACACCAGCTCCTACGAGCAGTACTTC TRBD1 - TRBJ2-7 TRBV6-7
CASSHNKNIQYF TGTGCCAGCAGCCACAATAAAAACATTCAGTACTTC - - TRBJ2-4 TRBV4-2
CASSHGGSGRLSGANVLTF TGCGCCAGCAGCCACGGAGGGTCAGGGAGGCTATCTGGGGCCAACGTCCTGACTTTC - - TRBJ2-6 TRBV4-3
CASSQTGGNEKLFF TGTGCCAGCAGCCAGACAGGGGGGAATGAAAAACTGTTTTTT TRBD1 - TRBJ1-4 TRBV4-2
CASSFSRNNEQFF TGTGCCAGCAGCTTTAGTAGAAACAATGAGCAGTTCTTC - - TRBJ2-1 TRBV7-2
CASRPGQGNQPQHF TGTGCCAGCAGGCCCGGACAGGGCAATCAGCCCCAGCATTTT TRBD1 few TRBJ1-5 TRBV6-6
CASSLALGGDPNYNEQFF TGCGCCAGCAGCTTGGCCTTGGGTGGGGACCCCAATTACAATGAGCAGTTCTTC - - TRBJ2-1 TRBV5-1
CASGAIAGGTTGELFF TGTGCTAGTGGGGCCATAGCGGGAGGGACCACCGGGGAGCTGTTTTTT TRBD2 few TRBJ2-2 TRBV12-5
CASSPPTPSRNEQFF TGTGCCAGCTCACCACCGACCCCTAGCAGGAATGAGCAGTTCTTC - - TRBJ2-1 TRBV18
CASSRKPGQGYGYTF TGTGCCAGCAGTCGAAAGCCGGGACAGGGCTATGGCTACACCTTC TRBD1 - TRBJ1-2 TRBV6-5
CASSLIQGAEQFF TGTGCCAGCAGCCTTATCCAGGGGGCTGAGCAGTTCTTC TRBD1 once TRBJ2-1 TRBV14
CASSLRGDPTEKAFF TGTGCCAGCAGCTTACGCGGGGACCCGACTGAAAAAGCTTTCTTT - - TRBJ1-1 TRBV13